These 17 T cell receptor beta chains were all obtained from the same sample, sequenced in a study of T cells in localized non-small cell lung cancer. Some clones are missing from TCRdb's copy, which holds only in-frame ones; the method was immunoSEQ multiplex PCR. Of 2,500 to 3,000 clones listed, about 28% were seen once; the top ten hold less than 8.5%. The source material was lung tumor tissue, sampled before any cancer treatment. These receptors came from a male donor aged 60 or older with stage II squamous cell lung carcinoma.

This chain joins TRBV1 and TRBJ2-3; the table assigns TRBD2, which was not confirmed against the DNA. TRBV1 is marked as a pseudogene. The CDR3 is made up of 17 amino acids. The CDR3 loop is CASSRGSTSGSPDTQYF. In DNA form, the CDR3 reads TGCGCCAGTAGCCGAGGTTCCACTAGCGGGAGCCCAGATACGCAGTATTTT.

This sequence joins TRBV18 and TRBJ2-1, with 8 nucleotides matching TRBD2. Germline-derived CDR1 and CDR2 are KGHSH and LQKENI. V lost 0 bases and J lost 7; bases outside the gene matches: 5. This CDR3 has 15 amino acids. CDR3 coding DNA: TGTGCCAGCTCACCACCGAACGGGGGGGGTAATGAGCAGTTCTTC. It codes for CASSPPNGGGNEQFF.

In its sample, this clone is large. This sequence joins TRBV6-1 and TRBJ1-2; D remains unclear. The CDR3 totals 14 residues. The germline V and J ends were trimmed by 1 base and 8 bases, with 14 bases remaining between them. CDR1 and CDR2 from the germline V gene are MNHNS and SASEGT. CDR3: CASSEVGTSRGYTF. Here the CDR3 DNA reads TGTGCCAGCAGTGAAGTAGGTACTTCTCGCGGCTACACCTTC.

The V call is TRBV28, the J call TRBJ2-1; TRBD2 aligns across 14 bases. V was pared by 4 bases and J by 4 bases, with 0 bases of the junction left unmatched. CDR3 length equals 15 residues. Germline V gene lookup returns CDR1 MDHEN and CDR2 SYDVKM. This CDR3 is CASSWTSGGYNEQFF. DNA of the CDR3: TGTGCCAGCAGTTGGACTAGCGGGGGGTACAATGAGCAGTTCTTC.

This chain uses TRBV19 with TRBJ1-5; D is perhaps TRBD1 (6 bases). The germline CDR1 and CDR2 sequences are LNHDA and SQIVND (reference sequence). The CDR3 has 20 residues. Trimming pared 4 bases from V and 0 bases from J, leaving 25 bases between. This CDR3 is CASSNPLWGRGTGSNQPQHF. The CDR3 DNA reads TGTGCCAGTAGTAACCCCCTATGGGGCAGGGGAACGGGTAGCAATCAGCCCCAGCATTTT. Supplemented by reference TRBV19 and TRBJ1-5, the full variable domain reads DGGITQSPKYLFRKEGQNVTLSCEQNLNHDAMYWYRQDPGQGLRLIYYSQIVNDFQKGDIAEGYSVSREKKESFPLTVTSAQKNPTAFYLCASSNPLWGRGTGSNQPQHFGDGTRLSIL.

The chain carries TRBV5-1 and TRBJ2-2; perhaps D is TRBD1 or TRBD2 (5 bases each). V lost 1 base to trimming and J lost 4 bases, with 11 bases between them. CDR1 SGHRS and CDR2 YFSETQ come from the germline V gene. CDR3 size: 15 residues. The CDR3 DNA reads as TGCGCCAGCAGCTTGTCGCAGGGACCCACCGGGGAGCTGTTTTTT. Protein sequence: CASSLSQGPTGELFF.

In DNA, the CDR3 is TGTGCCAGTAGTATAGCTGCAGGGTCCGGTGGCTACACCTTC. Translation gives CASSIAAGSGGYTF. The chain uses TRBV19 and TRBJ1-2; tentatively, D is TRBD1 (5 bases). The ends were cut back, 1 base at V and 7 bases at J, with 13 bases in the middle. The germline V gene has CDR1 LNHDA and CDR2 SQIVND (reference sequence). There are 14 residues in the CDR3.

Here the CDR3 reads CASSFIGGQGYGYTF. Here the CDR3 DNA reads TGTGCCAGCAGTTTTATAGGCGGCCAGGGGTATGGCTACACCTTC. The genes are TRBV28 and TRBJ1-2, with D possibly matching TRBD1 (6 bases). This CDR3 has 15 residues. Germline V gene lookup returns CDR1 MDHEN and CDR2 SYDVKM. Trimming cost V 3 bases and J 5 bases, with 16 bases left between them.

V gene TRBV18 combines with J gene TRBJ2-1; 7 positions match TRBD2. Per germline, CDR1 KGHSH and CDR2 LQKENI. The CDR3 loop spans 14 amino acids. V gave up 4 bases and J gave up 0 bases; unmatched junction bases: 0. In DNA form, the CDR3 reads TGTGCCAGCTCACTAGCGGGCTCCTACAATGAGCAGTTCTTC. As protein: CASSLAGSYNEQFF.

The CDR3 protein is CASSVDVRSGYTF. The CDR3 bases are TGTGCCAGCAGCGTAGATGTTAGATCTGGCTACACCTTC. This chain connects TRBV9 to TRBJ1-2; D gene uncertain. The CDR3 spans 13 residues. V shed 0 bases and J shed 7 bases, with 10 bases lying between them. Germline CDR1 and CDR2: SGDLS and YYNGEE.

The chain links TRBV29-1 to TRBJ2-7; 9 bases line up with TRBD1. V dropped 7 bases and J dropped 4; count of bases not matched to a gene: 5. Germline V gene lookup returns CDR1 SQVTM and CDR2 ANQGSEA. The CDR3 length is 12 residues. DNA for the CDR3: TGCAGCGGCGGGACAGGGCTGTACGAGCAGTACGTC. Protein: CSGGTGLYEQYV.

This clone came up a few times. The CDR3 loop is CAWSDINGNQPQHF. Written as DNA, the CDR3 is TGTGCCTGGAGTGACATCAATGGGAATCAGCCCCAGCATTTT. The chain combines TRBV30 with TRBJ1-5; D not certain. V dropped 1 base and J dropped 4 bases, with 11 bases sitting between them. The CDR3 totals 14 residues. Looked up from germline, CDR1 is GTSNPN and CDR2 is SVGIG (reference sequence). The whole variable domain, filled in from reference TRBV30 and TRBJ1-5, reads SQTIHQWPATLVQPVGSPLSLECTVEGTSNPNLYWYRQAAGRGLQLLFYSVGIGQISSEVPQNLSASRPQDRQFILSSKKLLLSDSGFYLCAWSDINGNQPQHFGDGTRLSIL.

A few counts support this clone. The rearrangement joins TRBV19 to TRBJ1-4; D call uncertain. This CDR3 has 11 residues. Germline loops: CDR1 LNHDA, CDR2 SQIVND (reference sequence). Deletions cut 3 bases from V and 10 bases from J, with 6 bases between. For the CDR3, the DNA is TGTGCCAGTAGTATCGGCGGAAAACTGTTTTTT. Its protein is CASSIGGKLFF. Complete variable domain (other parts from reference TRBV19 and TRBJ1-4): DGGITQSPKYLFRKEGQNVTLSCEQNLNHDAMYWYRQDPGQGLRLIYYSQIVNDFQKGDIAEGYSVSREKKESFPLTVTSAQKNPTAFYLCASSIGGKLFFGSGTQLSVL.

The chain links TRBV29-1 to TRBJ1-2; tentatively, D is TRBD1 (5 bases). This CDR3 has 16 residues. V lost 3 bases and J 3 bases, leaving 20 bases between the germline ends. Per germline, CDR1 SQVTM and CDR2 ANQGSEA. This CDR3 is CSVERMRGIKDYGYTF. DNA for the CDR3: TGCAGCGTTGAGAGGATGAGGGGTATTAAGGACTATGGCTACACCTTC.

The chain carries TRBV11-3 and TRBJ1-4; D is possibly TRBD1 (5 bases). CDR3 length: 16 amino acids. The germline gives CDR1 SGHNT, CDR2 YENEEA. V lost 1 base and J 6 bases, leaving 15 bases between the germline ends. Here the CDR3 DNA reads TGTGCCAGCAGCTTAGGAGGGGCGCTCCCTTATGAAAAACTGTTTTTT. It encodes CASSLGGALPYEKLFF.

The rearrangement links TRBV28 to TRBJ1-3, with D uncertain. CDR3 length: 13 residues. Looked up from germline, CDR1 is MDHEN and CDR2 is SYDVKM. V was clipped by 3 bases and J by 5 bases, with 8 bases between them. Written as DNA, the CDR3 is TGTGCCAGCAGTTTCGGCAGTCGAAACACCATATATTTT. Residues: CASSFGSRNTIYF.

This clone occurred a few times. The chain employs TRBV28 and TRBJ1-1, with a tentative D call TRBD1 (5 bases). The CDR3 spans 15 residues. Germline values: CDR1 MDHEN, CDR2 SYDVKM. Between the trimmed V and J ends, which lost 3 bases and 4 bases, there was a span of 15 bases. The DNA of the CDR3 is TGTGCCAGCAGTTTGCCCCCGGGGCTCGGCACTGAAGCTTTCTTT. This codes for CASSLPPGLGTEAFF.